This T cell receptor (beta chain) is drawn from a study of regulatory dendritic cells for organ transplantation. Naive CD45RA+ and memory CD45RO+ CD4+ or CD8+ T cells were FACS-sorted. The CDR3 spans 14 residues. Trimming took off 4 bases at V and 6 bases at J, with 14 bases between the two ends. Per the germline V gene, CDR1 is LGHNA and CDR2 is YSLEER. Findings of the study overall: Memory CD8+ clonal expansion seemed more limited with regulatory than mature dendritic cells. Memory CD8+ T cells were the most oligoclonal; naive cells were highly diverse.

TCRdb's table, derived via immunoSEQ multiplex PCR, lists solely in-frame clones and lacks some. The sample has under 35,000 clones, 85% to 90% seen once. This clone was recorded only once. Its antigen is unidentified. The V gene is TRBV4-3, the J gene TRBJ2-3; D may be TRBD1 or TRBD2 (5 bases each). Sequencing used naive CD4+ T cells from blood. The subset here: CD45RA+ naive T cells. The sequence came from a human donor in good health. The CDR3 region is CASSLSRGGDTQYF. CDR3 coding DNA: TGCGCCAGCAGCCTGTCTAGGGGCGGGGATACGCAGTATTTT.